This entry features one T cell receptor beta chain sequence. Germline CDR1 is MGHDK and CDR2 is SYGVNS. V was pared by 3 bases and J by 3 bases, with 3 bases of the junction left unmatched. CDR3 length: 15 residues. Method: immunoSEQ multiplex PCR; TCRdb's copy keeps in-frame clones and lacks some. The table shows over 25,000 clones, with around 90% occurring only once. These data are taken from a study of T cell changes during pregnancy in multiple sclerosis. This receptor was identified in a female donor in good health, enrolled as a control in a pregnancy study. This specimen consisted of CD4+ T cells from peripheral blood mononuclear cells, obtained in the second trimester of pregnancy. The chain recombines TRBV25-1 with TRBJ1-3; 9 positions match TRBD1. CDR3 region: CASSDGTGSGNTIYF. The CDR3 DNA reads as TGTGCCAGCAGTGACGGGACAGGGAGTGGAAACACCATATATTTT.